Listed below are T cell receptor beta chains from one sample, sequenced in a study of shared clonotypes between healthy human individuals. Clones were read by immunoSEQ multiplex PCR, and TCRdb kept only the in-frame ones, dropping some. This table has millions of clones, about 92% appearing once. The sequenced material came from naive CD4+ T cells sorted from blood. The source of these receptors is a man younger than 35 in good health. Both conserved end residues are part of each CDR3. D genes are given only for firm matches. Clone size appears in some rows only: once, few, many, or a class for an expanded clone.

V gene: TRBV5-4
D gene: .
clone size: .
J gene: TRBJ2-5
CDR3 protein: CASTSNPDQYGTQYF
CDR3 DNA: TGTGCCAGCACCTCGAACCCGGATCAATATGGGACCCAGTACTTC

V gene: TRBV10-3
D gene: .
clone size: .
J gene: TRBJ2-7
CDR3 protein: CAISDPTEFSYEQYF
CDR3 DNA: TGTGCCATCAGTGACCCAACGGAGTTTTCCTACGAGCAGTACTTC

V gene: TRBV19
D gene: .
clone size: .
J gene: TRBJ1-5
CDR3 protein: CASSTGAGSSSQHF
CDR3 DNA: TGTGCCAGTAGTACCGGGGCAGGGAGTAGCTCCCAGCATTTT

V gene: TRBV19
D gene: TRBD2
clone size: .
J gene: TRBJ2-1
CDR3 protein: CASSISPPSGRAHEQFF
CDR3 DNA: TGTGCCAGTAGTATATCCCCCCCTAGCGGGAGGGCCCATGAGCAGTTCTTC

V gene: TRBV6-1
D gene: TRBD2
clone size: .
J gene: TRBJ2-1
CDR3 protein: CASSETPGLAGYNEQFF
CDR3 DNA: TGTGCCAGCAGTGAAACTCCGGGACTAGCGGGATACAATGAGCAGTTCTTC

V gene: TRBV2
D gene: .
clone size: .
J gene: TRBJ2-5
CDR3 protein: CASSEGPLQETQYF
CDR3 DNA: TGTGCCAGCAGTGAAGGACCCCTCCAAGAGACCCAGTACTTC

V gene: TRBV9
D gene: .
clone size: .
J gene: TRBJ1-1
CDR3 protein: CASSATGKNTEAFF
CDR3 DNA: TGTGCCAGCAGCGCTACAGGGAAGAACACTGAAGCTTTCTTT

V gene: TRBV6-6
D gene: .
clone size: .
J gene: TRBJ2-2
CDR3 protein: CASLEKGFGELFF
CDR3 DNA: TGTGCCAGTCTCGAAAAGGGGTTCGGGGAGCTGTTTTTT

V gene: TRBV19
D gene: .
clone size: .
J gene: TRBJ1-6
CDR3 protein: CASRVSGINSPLHF
CDR3 DNA: TGTGCCAGTAGGGTGTCAGGAATTAATTCACCCCTCCACTTT

V gene: TRBV7-2
D gene: .
clone size: .
J gene: TRBJ1-3
CDR3 protein: CASSLPGNTIYF
CDR3 DNA: TGTGCCAGCAGCCTCCCAGGAAACACCATATATTTT

V gene: TRBV5-1
D gene: .
clone size: once
J gene: TRBJ2-7
CDR3 protein: CASSGSSYEQYF
CDR3 DNA: TGCGCCAGCAGTGGGAGCTCCTACGAGCAGTACTTC

V gene: TRBV29-1
D gene: .
clone size: .
J gene: TRBJ2-5
CDR3 protein: CSVGGGTETQYF
CDR3 DNA: TGCAGCGTTGGCGGTGGGACGGAGACCCAGTACTTC

V gene: TRBV21-1
D gene: .
clone size: .
J gene: TRBJ2-6
CDR3 protein: CASSKSRVAGANVLTF
CDR3 DNA: TGTGCCAGCAGCAAATCACGGGTTGCTGGGGCCAACGTCCTGACTTTC

V gene: TRBV19
D gene: .
clone size: once
J gene: TRBJ1-1
CDR3 protein: CASSMETANTEAFF
CDR3 DNA: TGTGCCAGTAGTATGGAGACAGCGAACACTGAAGCTTTCTTT

V gene: TRBV7-9
D gene: .
clone size: .
J gene: TRBJ2-3
CDR3 protein: CASSLAQVTDTQYF
CDR3 DNA: TGTGCCAGCAGCCTGGCACAGGTCACAGATACGCAGTATTTT

V gene: TRBV5-6
D gene: TRBD1
clone size: .
J gene: TRBJ2-2
CDR3 protein: CASSRRTGQNTGELFF
CDR3 DNA: TGTGCCAGCAGCCGTAGGACAGGACAGAACACCGGGGAGCTGTTTTTT

V gene: TRBV30
D gene: .
clone size: .
J gene: TRBJ2-4
CDR3 protein: CAWSSDGHIQYF
CDR3 DNA: TGTGCCTGGAGTTCCGATGGCCACATTCAGTACTTC

V gene: TRBV7-2
D gene: TRBD2
clone size: .
J gene: TRBJ2-7
CDR3 protein: CASSYGGRGFQGYEQYF
CDR3 DNA: TGTGCCAGCAGTTACGGCGGGAGGGGCTTTCAGGGCTACGAGCAGTACTTC

V gene: TRBV15
D gene: .
clone size: .
J gene: TRBJ1-2
CDR3 protein: CATSPRETGGYTF
CDR3 DNA: TGTGCCACCAGCCCGAGAGAGACCGGGGGCTACACCTTC

V gene: TRBV4-3
D gene: .
clone size: .
J gene: TRBJ2-5
CDR3 protein: CASSQDPPAMTQETQYF
CDR3 DNA: TGCGCCAGCAGCCAAGATCCTCCTGCCATGACTCAAGAGACCCAGTACTTC

V gene: TRBV19
D gene: .
clone size: .
J gene: TRBJ1-3
CDR3 protein: CASSILGGAGNTIYF
CDR3 DNA: TGTGCCAGTAGTATTTTGGGAGGCGCTGGAAACACCATATATTTT

V gene: TRBV18
D gene: .
clone size: .
J gene: TRBJ1-4
CDR3 protein: CASSSQGSTTNEKLFF
CDR3 DNA: TGTGCCAGCTCATCACAGGGATCAACAACTAATGAAAAACTGTTTTTT

V gene: TRBV2
D gene: TRBD1
clone size: .
J gene: TRBJ1-2
CDR3 protein: CASSPPVGQGAGGYTF
CDR3 DNA: TGTGCCAGCAGTCCGCCCGTTGGACAGGGGGCAGGTGGCTACACCTTC

V gene: TRBV25-1
D gene: TRBD2
clone size: .
J gene: TRBJ2-4
CDR3 protein: CASSPVAGAKNIQYF
CDR3 DNA: TGTGCCAGCAGTCCAGTAGCGGGAGCTAAAAACATTCAGTACTTC

V gene: TRBV10-3
D gene: TRBD2
clone size: once
J gene: TRBJ2-3
CDR3 protein: CAISETGLPTDTQYF
CDR3 DNA: TGTGCCATCAGTGAGACGGGACTACCCACAGATACGCAGTATTTT

V gene: TRBV18
D gene: .
clone size: .
J gene: TRBJ1-1
CDR3 protein: CASSENMNTEAFF
CDR3 DNA: TGTGCCAGCTCGGAAAACATGAACACTGAAGCTTTCTTT

V gene: TRBV5-1
D gene: TRBD1
clone size: once
J gene: TRBJ1-6
CDR3 protein: CASSLRQGSDSPLHF
CDR3 DNA: TGCGCCAGCAGCCTCCGACAGGGTTCGGATTCACCCCTCCACTTT

V gene: TRBV7-2
D gene: .
clone size: once
J gene: TRBJ2-5
CDR3 protein: CASSVGPGETQYF
CDR3 DNA: TGTGCCAGCAGCGTTGGGCCAGGGGAGACCCAGTACTTC

V gene: TRBV2
D gene: .
clone size: .
J gene: TRBJ2-7
CDR3 protein: CASSGDWRPYEQYF
CDR3 DNA: TGTGCCAGCAGTGGAGACTGGCGCCCCTACGAGCAGTACTTC

V gene: TRBV7-6
D gene: .
clone size: .
J gene: TRBJ1-3
CDR3 protein: CASSLEFSGNTIYF
CDR3 DNA: TGTGCCAGCAGCTTAGAATTTTCGGGAAACACCATATATTTT

V gene: TRBV27
D gene: TRBD2
clone size: .
J gene: TRBJ2-2
CDR3 protein: CASSLLGLGPGELFF
CDR3 DNA: TGTGCCAGCAGTTTATTGGGACTAGGTCCCGGGGAGCTGTTTTTT

V gene: TRBV6-1
D gene: .
clone size: .
J gene: TRBJ1-5
CDR3 protein: CASSEVGQGNQPQHF
CDR3 DNA: TGTGCCAGCAGTGAAGTGGGCCAGGGGAATCAGCCCCAGCATTTT

V gene: TRBV6-1
D gene: .
clone size: once
J gene: TRBJ1-4
CDR3 protein: CASSLGWTNEKLFF
CDR3 DNA: TGTGCCAGCAGCCTCGGCTGGACTAATGAAAAACTGTTTTTT

V gene: TRBV11-3
D gene: .
clone size: once
J gene: TRBJ2-2
CDR3 protein: CASSLDIAGELFF
CDR3 DNA: TGTGCCAGCAGCTTAGACATAGCCGGGGAGCTGTTTTTT

V gene: TRBV9
D gene: .
clone size: .
J gene: TRBJ2-3
CDR3 protein: CASSVANSPTDTQYF
CDR3 DNA: TGTGCCAGCAGCGTAGCGAATAGCCCCACAGATACGCAGTATTTT

V gene: TRBV29-1
D gene: .
clone size: .
J gene: TRBJ1-1
CDR3 protein: CSVAVPEAFF
CDR3 DNA: TGCAGCGTTGCGGTCCCCGAAGCTTTCTTT

V gene: TRBV6-6
D gene: .
clone size: .
J gene: TRBJ1-3
CDR3 protein: CASSSTGFSGNTIYF
CDR3 DNA: TGTGCCAGCAGTTCCACAGGATTCTCTGGAAACACCATATATTTT

V gene: TRBV30
D gene: .
clone size: .
J gene: TRBJ2-7
CDR3 protein: CAWRVSVGYEQYF
CDR3 DNA: TGTGCCTGGAGAGTCTCGGTGGGCTACGAGCAGTACTTC

V gene: TRBV5-8
D gene: .
clone size: once
J gene: TRBJ2-2
CDR3 protein: CASSPRGANTGELFF
CDR3 DNA: TGTGCCAGCAGCCCGAGGGGAGCGAACACCGGGGAGCTGTTTTTT

V gene: TRBV9
D gene: TRBD1
clone size: .
J gene: TRBJ2-5
CDR3 protein: CASSVAMGQGEETQYF
CDR3 DNA: TGTGCCAGCAGCGTAGCTATGGGACAGGGAGAAGAGACCCAGTACTTC

V gene: TRBV5-4
D gene: TRBD2
clone size: .
J gene: TRBJ2-7
CDR3 protein: CASSPGLAGVYEQYF
CDR3 DNA: TGTGCCAGCAGTCCTGGACTAGCGGGAGTGTACGAGCAGTACTTC

V gene: TRBV28
D gene: .
clone size: .
J gene: TRBJ2-7
CDR3 protein: CASSLIGTSNEQYF
CDR3 DNA: TGTGCCAGCAGTTTAATCGGGACGTCTAATGAGCAGTACTTC

V gene: TRBV28
D gene: .
clone size: .
J gene: TRBJ1-5
CDR3 protein: CASSLDLRGSQPQHF
CDR3 DNA: TGTGCCAGCAGTTTAGACTTGCGGGGGAGTCAGCCCCAGCATTTT

V gene: TRBV9
D gene: TRBD2
clone size: .
J gene: TRBJ2-7
CDR3 protein: CASSVSGSDEQYF
CDR3 DNA: TGTGCCAGCAGCGTTAGCGGGAGTGACGAGCAGTACTTC

V gene: TRBV11-2
D gene: TRBD1
clone size: .
J gene: TRBJ2-7
CDR3 protein: CASSQGQGNYEQYF
CDR3 DNA: TGTGCCAGCAGCCAAGGACAGGGCAACTACGAGCAGTACTTC

V gene: TRBV5-6
D gene: .
clone size: .
J gene: TRBJ2-2
CDR3 protein: CASRKDRGTGELFF
CDR3 DNA: TGTGCCAGCAGGAAGGACAGAGGGACCGGGGAGCTGTTTTTT

V gene: TRBV25-1
D gene: .
clone size: .
J gene: TRBJ2-7
CDR3 protein: CASKGVVSTYEQYF
CDR3 DNA: TGTGCCAGCAAAGGAGTCGTATCGACCTACGAGCAGTACTTC

V gene: TRBV5-8
D gene: .
clone size: .
J gene: TRBJ1-4
CDR3 protein: CASSLSFNEKLFF
CDR3 DNA: TGTGCCAGCAGCTTGAGCTTTAATGAAAAACTGTTTTTT

V gene: TRBV5-6
D gene: TRBD1
clone size: .
J gene: TRBJ2-7
CDR3 protein: CASSLNSGQGAYEQYF
CDR3 DNA: TGTGCCAGCAGCTTAAATTCGGGACAGGGGGCCTACGAGCAGTACTTC

V gene: TRBV11-3
D gene: .
clone size: .
J gene: TRBJ2-1
CDR3 protein: CASSLDRGYNEQFF
CDR3 DNA: TGTGCCAGCAGCTTAGACCGGGGGTACAATGAGCAGTTCTTC

V gene: TRBV4-1
D gene: .
clone size: once
J gene: TRBJ2-3
CDR3 protein: CASSLGTGLSTDTQYF
CDR3 DNA: TGCGCCAGCAGCCTCGGGACTGGGCTTAGCACAGATACGCAGTATTTT

V gene: TRBV20-1
D gene: .
clone size: .
J gene: TRBJ2-5
CDR3 protein: CSASKETQYF
CDR3 DNA: TGCAGTGCTTCCAAAGAGACCCAGTACTTC

V gene: TRBV7-2
D gene: .
clone size: .
J gene: TRBJ2-2
CDR3 protein: CASSPASGFTGELFF
CDR3 DNA: TGTGCCAGCAGCCCAGCTTCGGGGTTCACCGGGGAGCTGTTTTTT

V gene: TRBV4-1
D gene: .
clone size: .
J gene: TRBJ1-3
CDR3 protein: CASSQDLGNTIYF
CDR3 DNA: TGCGCCAGCAGCCAAGATCTAGGGAACACCATATATTTT

V gene: TRBV5-1
D gene: .
clone size: .
J gene: TRBJ2-7
CDR3 protein: CASSLSGGVYEQYF
CDR3 DNA: TGCGCCAGCAGCTTGTCAGGGGGGGTTTACGAGCAGTACTTC

V gene: TRBV7-2
D gene: .
clone size: .
J gene: TRBJ2-5
CDR3 protein: CASSQGPLQETQYF
CDR3 DNA: TGTGCCAGCAGCCAGGGACCCCTCCAAGAGACCCAGTACTTC

V gene: TRBV5-1
D gene: .
clone size: .
J gene: TRBJ2-7
CDR3 protein: CASSFTHTEQYF
CDR3 DNA: TGCGCCAGCAGCTTTACTCACACCGAGCAGTACTTC